This T cell receptor (beta chain) originates from a study of human T cells and chemical hapten exposure. Across the study: Among samples, TCR yields varied mainly because of small differences in pooled library volume.

TCRdb ran MiXCR on the RACE reads and lists one entry per CDR3 protein. The table has 42,000 or so distinct CDR3 sequences, approximately 3.6% seen once. This clonotype was found many times. Germline V gene data show CDR1 as GTSNPN and CDR2 as SVGIG (reference sequence). The CDR3 consists of 11 residues. The V end was cut by 1 base, the J end by 4 bases, with 5 bases between. Specified time point: patch test 1, 2 weeks after DPC sensitization. Described treatment: therapeutic diphenylcyclopropenone sensitization with weekly scalp DPC. Unfractionated whole blood yielded the extracted total RNA. This chain links TRBV30 with TRBJ2-7; D not resolved. The sample consisted of whole blood, taken in connection with sensitization to the hapten diphenylcyclopropenone (DPC). The receptor was isolated from a man aged 45 to 65 with alopecia areata. Some clones in this sample may be carry-over from other donors' samples. The CDR3 here is CAWSERYEQYF. The CDR3 bases are TGTGCCTGGAGTGAACGGTACGAGCAGTACTTC.